The present TCR beta chain was sequenced within a study of T cells after yellow fever vaccination. About the study: When fractions had low cell numbers, they were prepared with SMART-Seq v4 Ultra Low Input.

This CDR3 region has 17 residues. Per germline, CDR1 ENHRY and CDR2 SYGVKD. V trimming: 6 bases; J trimming: 6 bases; junction bases outside the gene matches: 10. One entry per CDR3 protein, called by TCRdb with MiXCR from the 5' RACE reads. This repertoire shows 450,000 to 600,000 distinct CDR3 sequences, 13% found once; its top ten account for roughly an eighth. The source material was PBMCs, sampled on the day of the yellow fever booster vaccination. The sequence was collected from a man aged 30 to 39 who received the YFV17D yellow fever vaccine. The chain uses TRBV10-3 and TRBJ2-1; 14 bases are shared with TRBD2. The CDR3 nucleotides are TGTGCCATCAGACCGGGACTAGCGGGAGAGATGAGCAATGAGCAGTTCTTC. Translation gives CAIRPGLAGEMSNEQFF.